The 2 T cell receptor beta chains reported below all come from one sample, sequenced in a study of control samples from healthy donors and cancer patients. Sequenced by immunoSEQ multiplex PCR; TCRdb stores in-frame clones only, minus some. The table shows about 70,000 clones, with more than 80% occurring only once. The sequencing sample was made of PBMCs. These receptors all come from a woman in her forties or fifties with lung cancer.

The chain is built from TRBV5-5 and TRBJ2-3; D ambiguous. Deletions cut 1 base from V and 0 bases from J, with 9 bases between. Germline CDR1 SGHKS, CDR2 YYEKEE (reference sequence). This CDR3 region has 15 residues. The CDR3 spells CASSLSPVSTDTQYF. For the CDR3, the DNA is TGTGCCAGCAGCTTGTCCCCAGTTAGCACAGATACGCAGTATTTT.

The CDR3 sequence is CASSWDGTDQYEQYF. The CDR3 nucleotides read TGCGCCAGCAGCTGGGACGGGACAGATCAGTACGAGCAGTACTTC. The chain has TRBV5-1 and TRBJ2-7; 7 nucleotides line up with TRBD1. CDR1 SGHRS and CDR2 YFSETQ come from the germline V gene. V lost 3 bases and J lost 4; bases outside the gene matches: 10. CDR3 size: 15 residues. The complete variable domain, with remaining parts taken from reference TRBV5-1 and TRBJ2-7, reads KAGVTQTPRYLIKTRGQQVTLSCSPISGHRSVSWYQQTPGQGLQFLFEYFSETQRNKGNFPGRFSGRQFSNSRSEMNVSTLELGDSALYLCASSWDGTDQYEQYFGPGTRLTVT.